This TCR beta chain emerged from a study of shared clonotypes between healthy human individuals. Naive CD8 cells comprised CD45RO-negative, CCR7-positively selected cells, excluding terminally differentiated effector memory CD45RA+ cells. The V gene's germline CDR1 is MGHRA and CDR2 YSYEKL. This CDR3 region has 15 residues. Losses at the gene ends were 2 bases for V and 6 bases for J; bases not matched to a gene: 8. In the case of this clone: Its antigen is unknown.

General study findings and limits: Naive subsets generally had larger estimated richness than memory subsets. Shared clonotypes: approximately 5% naive CD4, under 4% naive CD8, 2.3% memory CD4, about 0.4% memory CD8. Lower generation probabilities were found for non-shared clonotypes than for those shared by all four donors.

Sequencing was at deep level. Sequencing used immunoSEQ multiplex PCR; TCRdb keeps in-frame clones, though not all of them. Altogether fewer than 850,000 clones are present, about 96% being singletons, with the ten largest covering around 0.25%. Sequenced: naive CD8+ T cells sorted from blood. The V and J genes are TRBV4-1 and TRBJ1-2, with 8 bases identical to TRBD1. This clonotype was obtained from a young man in good health. The CDR3 is CASSQRQGRRDGYTF. CDR3 DNA: TGCGCCAGCAGCCAACGACAGGGGCGAAGGGATGGCTACACCTTC.